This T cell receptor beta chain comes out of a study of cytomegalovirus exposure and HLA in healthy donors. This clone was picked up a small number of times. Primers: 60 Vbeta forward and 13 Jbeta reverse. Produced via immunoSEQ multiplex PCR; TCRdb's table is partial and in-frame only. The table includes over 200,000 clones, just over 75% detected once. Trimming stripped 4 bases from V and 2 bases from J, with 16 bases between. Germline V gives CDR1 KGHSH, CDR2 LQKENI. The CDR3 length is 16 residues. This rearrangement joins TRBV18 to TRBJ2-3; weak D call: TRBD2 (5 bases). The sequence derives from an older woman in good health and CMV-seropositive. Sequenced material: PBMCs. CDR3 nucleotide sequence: TGTGCCAGCTCACTCACAAGGACGGGGATCACAGATACGCAGTATTTT. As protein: CASSLTRTGITDTQYF.